The present entry profiles one T cell receptor (beta chain) with its context. V lost 0 bases and J 4 bases, leaving 16 bases between the germline ends. CDR1 SGHAT and CDR2 FQNNGV come from the germline V gene. CDR3 length equals 16 residues. The entry originates in a study of blood T cell repertoires in COVID-19. For the study at large: Whether acute or convalescent, the COVID-19 samples came from the United States, Italy and Spain. From T cells, B-cell-depleted T cells, or PBMCs came the material, which was cDNA or gDNA.

The authors' processing: The authors estimated nucleated cell counts from reference gene primer amplification. Clones were sequenced by immunoSEQ multiplex PCR, and TCRdb holds only the in-frame ones, with some missing. V and J calls and clone size are as listed in that table; D and trimming were resolved from the DNA. Among about 410,000 clones, about nine tenths were seen once, and the ten largest hold more than 1.4%. The clonotype was recovered from a woman aged 25 to 39 with active or convalescent COVID-19. The rearrangement uses TRBV11-2 and TRBJ2-7, with D possibly matching TRBD1 (5 bases). Specimen: peripheral blood. The CDR3 spells CASSLDRLRVSYEQYF. The CDR3 bases are TGTGCCAGCAGCTTAGATCGGCTCAGGGTATCGTACGAGCAGTACTTC.